These T cell receptor beta chains were read from a single sample in a study of T-cell memory formation after mild COVID-19. From the 5' RACE reads, TCRdb called clonotypes with MiXCR, one entry per CDR3 protein. The sample shows under 300,000 distinct CDR3 sequences, approximately 9% of them seen only once. Sequencing input: PBMCs or a T cell subset sorted from them (not recorded which). All receptors come from a man in his late teens or twenties who had mild COVID-19 (a few samples of this study predate the infection). Cell type and time point are not known. Each CDR3 is given with its conserved first and last residue. The D gene is left open where the match is weak. Clone sizes are given selectively: once, few, many, or a class where the clone is expanded.

cdr3_nt	cdr3_aa	v_call	j_call	d_call	clone_size
TGTGCCAGCAGGGCGGCACCTGGGGAGCAGTACTTC	CASRAAPGEQYF	TRBV6-5	TRBJ2-7	-	few
TGTGCCAGCAGTCAATGGGGACAGCGCTACGAGCAGTACTTC	CASSQWGQRYEQYF	TRBV12-3/TRBV12-4	TRBJ2-7	TRBD1	-
TGTGCCAGCAGTTACTCGTTCAGATCGGGATCCACAGATACGCAGTATTTT	CASSYSFRSGSTDTQYF	TRBV6-2/TRBV6-3	TRBJ2-3	-	-
TGTGCCAGCAGTTACTCGATCAGTATGGATGGCTACACCTTC	CASSYSISMDGYTF	TRBV6-5	TRBJ1-2	-	few
TGTGCCAGCAGTCGGAGCGGGGGAGGGCCCCAGTACTTC	CASSRSGGGPQYF	TRBV6-5	TRBJ2-5	TRBD2	-
TGTGCCAGCAGCGATTTCGACAGGGCCGGGGAGCTGTTTTTT	CASSDFDRAGELFF	TRBV27	TRBJ2-2	TRBD1	few
TGCAGTGCTAGAGATCATGAAGGGGGCTCTGTGAACACTGAAGCTTTCTTT	CSARDHEGGSVNTEAFF	TRBV20-1	TRBJ1-1	TRBD1	-
TGTGCCAGCAGCTGGGACAGACGCCATGAAGCTTTCTTT	CASSWDRRHEAFF	TRBV12-3/TRBV12-4	TRBJ1-1	TRBD1	few
TGTGCCAGCAGTCCACACAGGGGGAAGCAAGAGACCCAGTACTTC	CASSPHRGKQETQYF	TRBV12-3/TRBV12-4	TRBJ2-5	TRBD1	few
TGTGCCAGCAGCATGACGGGGAATGGCGAAAAACTGTTTTTT	CASSMTGNGEKLFF	TRBV3-1	TRBJ1-4	-	-
TGTGCCAGCATTGCCGGGCCCCGGGGGAACACTGAAGCTTTCTTT	CASIAGPRGNTEAFF	TRBV6-5	TRBJ1-1	-	many
TGTGCCAGCACCGAAGGACTAGCCCTCACAGATACGCAGTATTTT	CASTEGLALTDTQYF	TRBV6-6	TRBJ2-3	TRBD2	-
TGTGCCAGCAGCTTACAAGCGGGGGGGAGCACAGATACGCAGTATTTT	CASSLQAGGSTDTQYF	TRBV7-2	TRBJ2-3	TRBD2	few
TGTGCCAGCAGCTCAGGACGGGTGAGCTCCTACAATGAGCAGTTCTTC	CASSSGRVSSYNEQFF	TRBV2	TRBJ2-1	-	-
TGTGCCAGCAGCTTAGGACAGGGCAACGTCCTGACTTTC	CASSLGQGNVLTF	TRBV7-2	TRBJ2-6	TRBD1	many
TGTGCCATCAGTGAGAGGGCGGGACATGGCGAGACCCAGTACTTC	CAISERAGHGETQYF	TRBV10-3	TRBJ2-5	-	few
TGTGCCAGCAGTTACTCACGGTCGGGAGAGACCCAGTACTTC	CASSYSRSGETQYF	TRBV6-6	TRBJ2-5	-	-
TGTGCCAGCAGCTTACGGGACAGGGAAGATACGCAGTATTTT	CASSLRDREDTQYF	TRBV11-2	TRBJ2-3	TRBD1	-
TGTGCCAGCAGCTTATTCTGGGGGGCGGGGGAGACCCAGTACTTC	CASSLFWGAGETQYF	TRBV7-2	TRBJ2-5	-	-
TGCGCCAGCGGTAGACAGGGGGATGGCACCGGGGAGCTGTTTTTT	CASGRQGDGTGELFF	TRBV5-1	TRBJ2-2	TRBD1	few
TGTGCCAGCAGCTTATGGGCAAACTACGAGCAGTACTTC	CASSLWANYEQYF	TRBV7-7	TRBJ2-7	-	-
TGTGCCAGCAGCAAGGGACAGGGGAGCGAGCAGTACTTC	CASSKGQGSEQYF	TRBV7-2	TRBJ2-7	TRBD1	many
TGCGCCAGCAGCTTTGGAGGGTCGGAGACTGAAGCTTTCTTT	CASSFGGSETEAFF	TRBV5-1	TRBJ1-1	-	many
TGTGCCAGCAGCCCTGGGGTAACCTACGAGCAGTACTTC	CASSPGVTYEQYF	TRBV11-2	TRBJ2-7	-	few
TGTGCCAGCAGTGAATGGCAGACAGGGGGGTATAATGGCTACACCTTC	CASSEWQTGGYNGYTF	TRBV2	TRBJ1-2	TRBD1	few
TGTGCCAGCAGCTTACGACAGGGTTGGACGGATACGCAGTATTTT	CASSLRQGWTDTQYF	TRBV11-2	TRBJ2-3	TRBD1	-
TGTGCCAGCAGCTTAGTCACCGGGCCAGATACGCAGTATTTT	CASSLVTGPDTQYF	TRBV7-9	TRBJ2-3	-	few
TGCGCCAGCAGCCAAGATCGAGGGCTAGCGGGGGGACGGTACAATGAGCAGTTCTTC	CASSQDRGLAGGRYNEQFF	TRBV4-1	TRBJ2-1	TRBD2	-
TGCAGTGCCATAAGGGGGCCGCACACCGGGGAGCTGTTTTTT	CSAIRGPHTGELFF	TRBV20-1	TRBJ2-2	TRBD1	-
TGTGCCAGCAGCTTAGTTGTGGGGCAGTACAATGAGCAGTTCTTC	CASSLVVGQYNEQFF	TRBV7-2	TRBJ2-1	-	many
TGTGCCAGCTCACCACCCCGGCCCAATGAAAAACTGTTTTTT	CASSPPRPNEKLFF	TRBV18	TRBJ1-4	-	few
TGCGCCAGCAGCGCAGCGGGGGGGTACAATGAGCAGTTCTTC	CASSAAGGYNEQFF	TRBV5-1	TRBJ2-1	TRBD2	many
TGCGCCAGCAACCAAGCGGGGGCTACAGATACGCAGTATTTT	CASNQAGATDTQYF	TRBV5-1	TRBJ2-3	TRBD2	many
TGCGCCAGCAGCGGAGACAGCTTTACGGGTGGCTACACCTTC	CASSGDSFTGGYTF	TRBV5-1	TRBJ1-2	-	-
TGTGCCAGCAGCGATAGAACTTCTGGGGCCAACGTCCTGACTTTC	CASSDRTSGANVLTF	TRBV7-9	TRBJ2-6	-	few
TGTGCCAGCAGCCCCCGTCCAAGGGGGAGGGGGGATAGCAATCAGCCCCAGCATTTT	CASSPRPRGRGDSNQPQHF	TRBV9	TRBJ1-5	-	many
TGCGCCAGCAGCTTGGTTGGGACAGGGGTCGCTTTCTTT	CASSLVGTGVAFF	TRBV5-1	TRBJ1-1	TRBD1	-
TGTGCCACCAGTGATTTGGTCAATGAGCAGTTCTTC	CATSDLVNEQFF	TRBV24-1	TRBJ2-1	-	few
TGTGCCAGCAGCTTAACCCCCTCGGGGCACTACCAAGAGACCCAGTACTTC	CASSLTPSGHYQETQYF	TRBV7-3	TRBJ2-5	-	many
TGTGCCAGCAGCTTTTCTAGGACAGGGGGAACAGATACGCAGTATTTT	CASSFSRTGGTDTQYF	TRBV7-9	TRBJ2-3	TRBD1	few
TGTGCCAGCAGCGTGGGTGGGGGGGAGCAAGAGACCCAGTACTTC	CASSVGGGEQETQYF	TRBV7-3	TRBJ2-5	TRBD2	-
TGTGCCTGGAGTGTAATATCCCACTACGAGCAGTACTTC	CAWSVISHYEQYF	TRBV30	TRBJ2-7	-	few
TGTGCCAGCAGCTTATACTTAGATAACCATCTAGCGGATACCGGGGAGCTGTTTTTT	CASSLYLDNHLADTGELFF	TRBV11-2	TRBJ2-2	TRBD2	many
TGCGCCAGCAGCCAATCTCGAGGGGGCCTAAGCACTGAAGCTTTCTTT	CASSQSRGGLSTEAFF	TRBV4-3	TRBJ1-1	TRBD1	few
TGTGCCAGCAGCTTAGCTAGCGGGGGGGCCATGGAGACCCAGTACTTC	CASSLASGGAMETQYF	TRBV7-2	TRBJ2-5	TRBD2	-
TGCAGCGCCAGGGGGCGTCTAGCCATTGAAGCTTTCTTT	CSARGRLAIEAFF	TRBV29-1	TRBJ1-1	TRBD1	-
TGTGCCATCAGTGGCCCCTCTAGCGGCTTAAGCACAGATACGCAGTATTTT	CAISGPSSGLSTDTQYF	TRBV10-3	TRBJ2-3	TRBD2	-
TGTGCCAGCAGACCCCCAGGGTATGACAAAAACATTCAGTACTTC	CASRPPGYDKNIQYF	TRBV6-2/TRBV6-3	TRBJ2-4	-	few
TGTGCCACCCGGTGGGGGGGGGGCACAGATACGCAGTATTTT	CATRWGGGTDTQYF	TRBV12-3/TRBV12-4	TRBJ2-3	TRBD2	-
TGTGCCAGCAGCCCACAGAGGACCTCTGGAAACACCATATATTTT	CASSPQRTSGNTIYF	TRBV7-2	TRBJ1-3	-	few
TGTGCTAGTGCCCCAGACATGACCTACGAGCAGTACTTC	CASAPDMTYEQYF	TRBV12-5	TRBJ2-7	-	few